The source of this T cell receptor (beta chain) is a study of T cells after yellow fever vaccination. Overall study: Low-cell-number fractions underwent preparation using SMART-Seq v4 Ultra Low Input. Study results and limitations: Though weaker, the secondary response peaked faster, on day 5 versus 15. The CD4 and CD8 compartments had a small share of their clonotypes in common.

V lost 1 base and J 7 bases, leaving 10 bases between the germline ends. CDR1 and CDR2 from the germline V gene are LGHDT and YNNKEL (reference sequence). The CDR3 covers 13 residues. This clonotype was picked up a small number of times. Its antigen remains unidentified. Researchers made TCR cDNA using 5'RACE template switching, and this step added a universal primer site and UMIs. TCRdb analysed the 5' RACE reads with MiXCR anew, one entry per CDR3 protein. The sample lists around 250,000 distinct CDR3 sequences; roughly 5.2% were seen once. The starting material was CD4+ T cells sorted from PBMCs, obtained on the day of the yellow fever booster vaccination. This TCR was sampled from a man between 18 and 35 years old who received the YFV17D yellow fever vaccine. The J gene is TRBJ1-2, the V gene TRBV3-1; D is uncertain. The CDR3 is CASSQVPVGGYTF. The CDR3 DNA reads TGTGCCAGCAGCCAAGTCCCGGTTGGTGGCTACACCTTC. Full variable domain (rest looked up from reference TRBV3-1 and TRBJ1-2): DTAVSQTPKYLVTQMGNDKSIKCEQNLGHDTMYWYKQDSKKFLKIMFSYNNKELIINETVPNRFSPKSPDKAHLNLHINSLELGDSAVYFCASSQVPVGGYTFGSGTRLTVV.